These 29 T cell receptor beta chains were all obtained from the same sample, sequenced in a study of blood T cell repertoires in COVID-19. Sequencing was performed with immunoSEQ multiplex PCR; in TCRdb, only in-frame clones are kept and a portion is missing. In the table there are 120,000 to 150,000 clones, about 80% of which are singletons. The source material was peripheral blood. These receptors were taken from a human donor in a cohort sampled during active COVID-19.

The V and J genes are TRBV5-1 and TRBJ2-3; 9 bases agree with TRBD1. V lost 4 bases to trimming and J lost 0 bases; unmatched junction nucleotides: 6. There are 16 residues in the CDR3. The germline V gene has CDR1 SGHRS and CDR2 YFSETQ. CDR3 loop: CASSPGTGSSTDTQYF. The DNA for the CDR3 is TGCGCCAGCAGCCCTGGGACAGGGTCTAGCACAGATACGCAGTATTTT.

A few counts support this clone. This rearrangement joins TRBV24-1 to TRBJ2-2, with 7 bases aligning to TRBD1. The CDR3 length is 13 residues. Germline V gene lookup returns CDR1 KGHDR and CDR2 SFDVKD. V lost 9 bases and J lost 3; bases outside the gene matches: 3. CDR3 sequence: CATEGAYTGELFF. The CDR3 DNA follows: TGTGCCACCGAGGGGGCTTACACCGGGGAGCTGTTTTTT.

The rearrangement uses TRBV5-1 and TRBJ2-1; 9 positions agree with TRBD1. J gave up 7 bases and V 6 bases, and 5 bases lay outside the gene matches. CDR1 and CDR2 (germline): SGHRS, YFSETQ. CDR3 length: 13 amino acids. The CDR3 region has the DNA TGCGCCAGCACCCGACAGGGGGAAAATGAGCAGTTCTTC. Translation gives CASTRQGENEQFF.

The chain carries TRBV5-6 and TRBJ1-6; no firm D call. The V end lost 0 bases, the J end lost 7 bases, and 2 bases lay between the germline ends. This CDR3 spans 12 amino acids. CDR1 and CDR2 from the germline V gene are SGHDT and YYEEEE. As DNA, the CDR3 is TGTGCCAGCAGCTTGGCGAATTCACCCCTCCACTTT. The encoded protein is CASSLANSPLHF.

This chain connects TRBV7-9 to TRBJ1-5, with D possibly matching TRBD1 (5 bases). CDR1 is SEHNR and CDR2 is FQNEAQ in the germline V gene (reference sequence). Trimming took 1 base from V and 6 from J, leaving 16 bases between them. The CDR3 loop spans 16 amino acids. The CDR3 DNA reads TGTGCCAGCAGCTTAGGGACATCGGGACTGGTTCAGCCCCAGCATTTT. Amino acids: CASSLGTSGLVQPQHF.

The chain links TRBV21-1 to TRBJ1-5. TRBV21-1 is termed a pseudogene. The length of the CDR3 is 12 residues. In DNA form, the CDR3 reads TGTGCCAGCAGCACCGGCAATCAGCCCCAGCATTTT. Protein: CASSTGNQPQHF.

This chain joins TRBV6-5 and TRBJ1-4, with TRBD1 as a possible D gene (5 bases). The length of the CDR3 is 13 residues. Trimming took off 8 bases at V and 5 bases at J, with 12 bases between the two ends. Germline values: CDR1 MNHEY, CDR2 SVGAGI. CDR3 DNA sequence: TGTGCCAGCTTCTCGGGGGACAATGAAAAACTGTTTTTT. Translating it yields CASFSGDNEKLFF.

The chain joins TRBV21-1 to TRBJ2-1; the table names TRBD2, a call not compared with the DNA. TRBV21-1 is termed a pseudogene. The CDR3 contains 14 residues. The CDR3 bases are TGTGCCAGCAGCGCGGGACTAGCAGACAATGAGCAGTTCTTC. It codes for CASSAGLADNEQFF.

V usage is TRBV19 and J usage is TRBJ2-1; 14 positions agree with TRBD2. J gave up 9 bases and V 6 bases, and 7 bases lay outside the gene matches. This CDR3 contains 15 residues. Germline V gene data show CDR1 as LNHDA and CDR2 as SQIVND (reference sequence). The DNA for the CDR3 is TGTGCCAGTAGGACTCGACTAGCGGGAGGGTCTGAGCAGTTCTTC. Protein sequence: CASRTRLAGGSEQFF.

The chain joins TRBV2 to TRBJ1-6; maybe TRBD1 (6 bases). The V end lost 6 bases, the J end lost 18 bases, and 12 bases lay between the germline ends. The CDR3 consists of 10 residues. Germline V gene lookup returns CDR1 SNHLY and CDR2 FYNNEI. CDR3 amino acids: CASSRDMAHF. The DNA for the CDR3 is TGTGCCAGCAGCCGGGACATGGCCCACTTT.

The chain recombines TRBV6-6 with TRBJ2-5; 11 positions agree with TRBD1. V gave up 6 bases and J gave up 5 bases; unmatched junction bases: 11. There are 16 residues in the CDR3. Germline V gene data show CDR1 as MNHNY and CDR2 as SVGAGI (reference sequence). In DNA form, the CDR3 reads TGTGCCAGCAGCCAACCGGGACAGGGGGGCTGGGAGACCCAGTACTTC. This translates into CASSQPGQGGWETQYF.

This sequence joins TRBV5-1 and TRBJ2-1; 11 bases map to TRBD2. V was pared by 5 bases and J by 8 bases, with 6 bases of the junction left unmatched. This CDR3 spans 14 amino acids. Germline lookup yields CDR1 SGHRS and CDR2 YFSETQ. The CDR3 nucleotides are TGCGCCAGCAGTTTAGCGGGGGGGCTAGATGAGCAGTTCTTC. Its translation: CASSLAGGLDEQFF.

V usage is TRBV6-1 and J usage is TRBJ2-1; 10 positions match TRBD2. There are 13 residues in the CDR3. The trim removed 0 bases at V and 12 bases at J, leaving 2 bases unmatched. Looked up from germline, CDR1 is MNHNS and CDR2 is SASEGT. Here the CDR3 DNA reads TGTGCCAGCAGTGAAGCCCCTAGCGGGGGGCAGTTCTTC. This translates into CASSEAPSGGQFF.

V gene TRBV9 combines with J gene TRBJ2-3, with no clear D. Trimming removed 6 bases from V and 0 bases from J, with 14 bases in between. The CDR3 loop spans 15 amino acids. Per the germline V gene, CDR1 is SGDLS and CDR2 is YYNGEE. CDR3 in amino acids: CASTYGVISTDTQYF. In DNA, the CDR3 is TGTGCCAGCACCTATGGTGTGATTAGCACAGATACGCAGTATTTT. Supplemented by reference TRBV9 and TRBJ2-3, the full variable domain reads DSGVTQTPKHLITATGQRVTLRCSPRSGDLSVYWYQQSLDQGLQFLIQYYNGEERAKGNILERFSAQQFPDLHSELNLSSLELGDSALYFCASTYGVISTDTQYFGPGTRLTVL.

This chain joins TRBV24-1 and TRBJ1-2; D unclear. V gave up 4 bases and J gave up 1 base, with 12 bases separating them. CDR1 KGHDR and CDR2 SFDVKD come from the germline V gene. CDR3 length equals 15 residues. The CDR3 DNA reads as TGTGCCACCAGTGAGGGCACCGATTTTAACTATGGCTACACCTTC. Translated: CATSEGTDFNYGYTF.

The gene calls are TRBV5-8 and TRBJ1-5; the match to TRBD1 covers 9 bases. V dropped 4 bases and J dropped 7; count of bases not matched to a gene: 6. Germline values: CDR1 SGHTS, CDR2 YDEGEE. The CDR3 loop spans 14 amino acids. The CDR3 loop reads CASSHGTGFQPQHF. The CDR3 DNA is TGTGCCAGCAGCCACGGGACAGGGTTCCAGCCCCAGCATTTT.

The V gene is TRBV21-1, the J gene TRBJ2-7; the D call of TRBD1 is as the table states it, not checked on the DNA. TRBV21-1 is recorded as a pseudogene. The CDR3 length is 15 residues. DNA for the CDR3: TGTGCCAGCAGCAAAGCGGGGCAGGGGGCGGGGGAGCAGTACGTC. Its protein is CASSKAGQGAGEQYV.

The rearrangement links TRBV4-1 to TRBJ2-1, with 12 positions matching TRBD1. This CDR3 is built from 15 residues. V lost 2 bases and J lost 9; bases outside the gene matches: 5. CDR1 and CDR2 (germline): MGHRA, YSYEKL. The CDR3 sequence is CASSQPGQGAGEQFF. DNA for the CDR3: TGCGCCAGCAGCCAACCGGGACAGGGGGCCGGTGAGCAGTTCTTC.

On this clone: The identical CDR3 is also encoded by other nucleotide sequences in the sample. CDR3 sequence (DNA): TGTGCCAGCAGACGGGGACAGAACACAGATACGCAGTATTTT. As protein: CASRRGQNTDTQYF. The chain joins TRBV6-5 to TRBJ2-3; 7 bases fit TRBD1. The CDR3 is 14 residues long. V lost 6 bases and J lost 2; bases outside the gene matches: 5. Germline V gene sequence: CDR1 MNHEY, CDR2 SVGAGI.

The chain joins TRBV6-6 to TRBJ2-3, with D perhaps matching TRBD2 (5 bases). Germline V gene lookup returns CDR1 MNHNY and CDR2 SVGAGI (reference sequence). The V gene lost 5 bases and the J gene lost 2 bases, with 11 bases spanning the gap. This CDR3 comprises 14 residues. Written as DNA, the CDR3 is TGTGCCAGCAGTCCTAGCAACCCCACAGATACGCAGTATTTT. This gives the protein CASSPSNPTDTQYF.

This clone came up once. The V call is TRBV21-1, the J call TRBJ2-5; no check of the table's D call, TRBD2, against the DNA was made. TRBV21-1 is a documented pseudogene. This CDR3 comprises 14 residues. The CDR3 DNA reads as TGTGCCAGCAGCGGCCGGGAGAAACAAGAGACCCAGTACTTC. Its protein is CASSGREKQETQYF.

This clone was observed a few times. This chain links TRBV30 with TRBJ1-5; no firm D call. V was clipped by 0 bases and J by 3 bases, with 6 bases between them. Looked up from germline, CDR1 is GTSNPN and CDR2 is SVGIG (reference sequence). The length of the CDR3 is 13 residues. CDR3 sequence: CAWSVEFNQPQHF. The DNA for the CDR3 is TGTGCCTGGAGTGTAGAGTTCAATCAGCCCCAGCATTTT.

This clone was picked up a small number of times. The V call is TRBV19, the J call TRBJ2-4, with D possibly TRBD2 on 5 matching bases. V was pared by 3 bases and J by 7 bases, with 10 bases between. Germline V gene sequence: CDR1 LNHDA, CDR2 SQIVND (reference sequence). This CDR3 spans 13 amino acids. CDR3 protein: CASSMDRGNIQYF. The CDR3 DNA is TGTGCCAGTAGTATGGACCGAGGGAACATTCAGTACTTC.

The chain joins TRBV6-5 to TRBJ2-3, with 8 bases identical to TRBD2. The CDR3 contains 16 residues. The junction had 8 bases not matched to a gene; V was cut back by 3 bases and J by 3 bases. The germline V gene encodes CDR1 MNHEY and CDR2 SVGAGI. CDR3 region: CASSYYYGGGTDTQYF. DNA for the CDR3: TGTGCCAGCAGTTATTATTACGGGGGGGGGACAGATACGCAGTATTTT.

J is TRBJ1-5 and V is TRBV5-6; a possible D gene is TRBD1 (5 bases). There are 15 residues in the CDR3. Trimming stripped 1 base from V and 7 bases from J, with 15 bases between. The germline V gene encodes CDR1 SGHDT and CDR2 YYEEEE. CDR3 coding DNA: TGTGCCAGCAGCTTGTCCGGGACTCGGGGGCAGCCCCAGCATTTT. Its translation is CASSLSGTRGQPQHF.

The CDR3 is CASSTNTGNNYGYTF. CDR3 nucleotides: TGTGCCAGCAGCACTAATACAGGGAATAACTATGGCTACACCTTC. J is TRBJ1-2 and V is TRBV7-8; TRBD1 is a possible D gene (6 bases). Trimming took off 5 bases at V and 1 base at J, with 14 bases between the two ends. Germline CDR1 is SGHVS and CDR2 is FQNEAQ. The CDR3 spans 15 residues.

This clone appeared a single time. The rearrangement links TRBV15 to TRBJ2-4; 10 nucleotides align to TRBD1. The CDR3 runs 17 residues. Germline assignment: CDR1 LNHNV and CDR2 YYDKDF (reference sequence). J was trimmed by 3 bases and V by 0 bases; bases with no gene match: 5. CDR3 residues: CATSRDGDRGSKNIQYF. Here the CDR3 DNA reads TGTGCCACCAGCAGAGATGGGGACAGGGGCAGCAAAAACATTCAGTACTTC.

This chain joins TRBV9 and TRBJ2-2, with a weak D call TRBD1 (7 bases). V was shortened by 5 bases and J by 4 bases, with 15 bases between the two germline ends. CDR1 and CDR2 (germline): SGDLS, YYNGEE. The CDR3 is 15 residues long. The DNA for the CDR3 is TGTGCCAGCAGTGCGGGACAGAGGGGCACCGGGGAGCTGTTTTTT. Translating gives CASSAGQRGTGELFF.

This clone was seen more than once but under ten times. The chain uses TRBV4-2 and TRBJ2-5; 11 bases match TRBD2. This CDR3 spans 17 amino acids. Germline CDR1 LGHNA, CDR2 YNFKEQ. The V and J ends lost 0 bases and 5 bases, in that order; junction bases with no gene match: 8. The CDR3 nucleotides are TGTGCCAGCAGCCAAGATCGTAGCGGGGGGGCCTGGGAGACCCAGTACTTC. It is translated as CASSQDRSGGAWETQYF.